Listed below are T cell receptor beta chains from one sample, sequenced in a study of T cells in Graves' hyperthyroidism and ophthalmopathy. TCRdb independently ran MiXCR on the multiplex PCR reads; one entry per CDR3 protein. The table records hundreds of thousands of distinct CDR3 sequences, approximately 15% of them present only once. The sequencing sample was made of blood. These TCRs come from a woman in her 30s with Graves' hyperthyroidism. CDR3s include the opening cysteine and the closing phenylalanine or tryptophan. A D gene is named only where the DNA matches it firmly. Expanded clones are given a class, and other clones once, few, many or no size at all.

d_gene: TRBD2; v_gene: TRBV20-1; abundance: -; j_gene: TRBJ2-3; CDR3nt: TGCAGTGTAACGGGAGGGCCAGGAGATACGCAGTATTTT; CDR3aa: CSVTGGPGDTQYF
d_gene: TRBD2; v_gene: TRBV28; abundance: many; j_gene: TRBJ2-3; CDR3nt: TGTGCCAGCAGGGGACTAGCGGGAGGCACAGATACGCAGTATTTT; CDR3aa: CASRGLAGGTDTQYF
d_gene: -; v_gene: TRBV12-3/TRBV12-4; abundance: many; j_gene: TRBJ1-1; CDR3nt: TGTGCCAGCAGTTTAGGGGGGCATATGAACACTGAAGCTTTCTTT; CDR3aa: CASSLGGHMNTEAFF
d_gene: TRBD1; v_gene: TRBV20-1; abundance: many; j_gene: TRBJ2-7; CDR3nt: TGCAGTGCTTACAGGGGGTACGAGCAGTACTTC; CDR3aa: CSAYRGYEQYF
d_gene: -; v_gene: TRBV24-1; abundance: -; j_gene: TRBJ1-5; CDR3nt: TGTGCCACCAGTGATTCAGGAGGAGCTCAGCCCCAGCATTTT; CDR3aa: CATSDSGGAQPQHF
d_gene: -; v_gene: TRBV7-6; abundance: -; j_gene: TRBJ1-5; CDR3nt: TGTGCCAGCAGCTTGGACCGGGGCTCAGTCCAGCATTTT; CDR3aa: CASSLDRGSVQHF
d_gene: -; v_gene: TRBV30; abundance: many; j_gene: TRBJ1-4; CDR3nt: TGTGCCTGGAGCCCCGGGCTGACTAATGAAAAACTGTTTTTT; CDR3aa: CAWSPGLTNEKLFF
d_gene: -; v_gene: TRBV6-1; abundance: -; j_gene: TRBJ2-4; CDR3nt: TGTGCCAGCAGTAGACAGCTTGCTAGTAAAAACATTCAGTACTTC; CDR3aa: CASSRQLASKNIQYF
d_gene: -; v_gene: TRBV7-9; abundance: many; j_gene: TRBJ1-1; CDR3nt: TGTGCCAGCAGCGACCGGTCGAACACTGAAGCTTTCTTT; CDR3aa: CASSDRSNTEAFF
d_gene: -; v_gene: TRBV24-1; abundance: few; j_gene: TRBJ2-6; CDR3nt: TGTGCCACCAGTAGAAATGAGGGATCTGGGGCCAACGTCCTGACTTTC; CDR3aa: CATSRNEGSGANVLTF
d_gene: TRBD1; v_gene: TRBV20-1; abundance: few; j_gene: TRBJ1-1; CDR3nt: TGCAGTGCTAGCGACAGGGGGCAACGGAGTGACACTGAAGCTTTCTTT; CDR3aa: CSASDRGQRSDTEAFF
d_gene: TRBD2; v_gene: TRBV29-1; abundance: few; j_gene: TRBJ2-3; CDR3nt: TGCAGCGTTGATCTTCGTCCGGGACTAGCGTTCACAGATACGCAGTATTTT; CDR3aa: CSVDLRPGLAFTDTQYF
d_gene: -; v_gene: TRBV7-8; abundance: many; j_gene: TRBJ1-5; CDR3nt: TGTGCCAGCAGCACGCAACAGGTTAATCATCAGCCCCAGCATTTT; CDR3aa: CASSTQQVNHQPQHF